These T cell receptor beta chains were read from a single sample in a study of chemoradiotherapy in HPV16-positive cancers. Libraries were prepared by immunoSEQ multiplex PCR; TCRdb keeps only in-frame clonotypes and omits some of them. The sample carries around 33,000 clones, 88% recorded once. Here the sequenced sample was blood, taken from a patient who underwent chemoradiotherapy. These receptor sequences come from a human donor with HPV-associated anogenital cancer. CDR3s include the opening cysteine and the closing phenylalanine or tryptophan. D genes are given only for firm matches. Some rows mark clone size as missing; the rest say once, few, many or name a class of expanded clone.

>TRBV5-1|NA|TRBJ1-2|NA|15
TGCGCCAGCAGTCTGGTCAGAACTTCCCTCTATGGCTACACCTTC
CASSLVRTSLYGYTF
>TRBV11-2|NA|TRBJ2-1|NA|17
TGTGCCAGCAGTCCGGGGAGAGGATTTCGGTCCTACAATGAGCAGTTCTTC
CASSPGRGFRSYNEQFF
>TRBV19|NA|TRBJ2-1|NA|15
TGTGCCAGTAGTAAGGCGGACTTGGGTTACGATGAGCAGTTCTTC
CASSKADLGYDEQFF
>TRBV10-3|NA|TRBJ2-5|NA|13
TGTGCCATCTCTGGGGGCCACCAAGAGACCCAGTACTTC
CAISGGHQETQYF
>TRBV28|NA|TRBJ1-2|NA|11
TGTGCCACCGTACAGGACTATGGCTACACCTTC
CATVQDYGYTF
>TRBV7-9|TRBD1|TRBJ1-3|NA|14
TGTGCCAGCAGCTCCATGGACAGGGGAAACACCATATATTTT
CASSSMDRGNTIYF
>TRBV11-1|TRBD2|TRBJ2-7|NA|14
TGTGCCAGCAGCCCAACTAGCGGGTCCTACGAGCAGTACTTC
CASSPTSGSYEQYF
>TRBV29-1|NA|TRBJ1-2|once|12
TGCAGCGCTGGCAGCGAGTACTATGGCTACACCTTC
CSAGSEYYGYTF
>TRBV29-1|NA|TRBJ1-4|NA|10
TGCAGCGTTTGGGAAGAAAAACTGTTTTTT
CSVWEEKLFF
>TRBV6-5|TRBD1|TRBJ1-4|NA|16
TGTGCCAGCAGTTACTCAGGAGGGGACAGGGGGGAAAAACTGTTTTTT
CASSYSGGDRGEKLFF
>TRBV28|NA|TRBJ1-1|NA|15
TGTGCCAGCAGTTTATTGGGCGTTTCAAACACTGAAGCTTTCTTT
CASSLLGVSNTEAFF
>TRBV7-2|NA|TRBJ2-5|NA|11
TGTGCCAGCGCGAACGTCGAGACCCAGTACTTC
CASANVETQYF
>TRBV5-1|NA|TRBJ1-1|NA|12
TGCGCCAGCAGCTTAAGAGACAGTGAAGCTTTCTTT
CASSLRDSEAFF
>TRBV2|TRBD1|TRBJ1-6|NA|14
TGTGCCAGCACCGGACAGGGTTATAATTCACCCCTCCACTTT
CASTGQGYNSPLHF
>TRBV19|TRBD1|TRBJ1-2|NA|13
TGTGCCAGTGACAGGGGAATGAGCTATGGCTACACCTTC
CASDRGMSYGYTF
>TRBV5-1|TRBD1|TRBJ1-5|once|15
TGCGCCAGCAGCCCCACGGGACAGAGCAATCAGCCCCAGCATTTT
CASSPTGQSNQPQHF
>TRBV27|NA|TRBJ2-3|NA|14
TGTGCCAGCAGTTTTTGGGGGGCTGCAGATACGCAGTATTTT
CASSFWGAADTQYF
>TRBV5-6|TRBD1|TRBJ2-7|NA|15
TGTGCCAGCAGCGCCGGGACAGGGATTTCCTACGAGCAGTACTTC
CASSAGTGISYEQYF
>TRBV28|NA|TRBJ1-5|NA|14
TGTGCCAGTTCGGTAGGGGGAGGCAATCAGCCCCAGCATTTT
CASSVGGGNQPQHF
>TRBV6-5|TRBD2|TRBJ2-7|NA|15
TGTGCCAGCAGTTCGTCTAGCGGGGCTGCCTACGAGCAGTACTTC
CASSSSSGAAYEQYF
>TRBV9|NA|TRBJ2-5|NA|16
TGTGCCAGCAGCCCTTTGGGCGGAGGAGCCCAAGAGACCCAGTACTTC
CASSPLGGGAQETQYF
>TRBV7-9|TRBD1|TRBJ1-6|NA|14
TGTGCCAGCAGCTTTTCAGGGGGCAAGTCACCCCTCCACTTT
CASSFSGGKSPLHF
>TRBV27|TRBD1|TRBJ2-5|NA|14
TGTGCCTCCCACAAACAGGGGCCGCAAGAGACCCAGTACTTC
CASHKQGPQETQYF